This TCR beta chain comes out of a study of blood T cell repertoires in COVID-19. Generated by immunoSEQ multiplex PCR, the TCRdb table keeps only in-frame clones and is missing some. Of hundreds of thousands of clones listed, 70% to 90% are singletons. V lost 2 bases to trimming and J lost 1 base; unmatched junction nucleotides: 12. The CDR3 consists of 19 residues. Germline V lookup: CDR1 SQVTM, CDR2 ANQGSEA. This TCR derives from a woman younger than 30 with acute COVID-19. V usage is TRBV29-1 and J usage is TRBJ2-1, with 12 bases matching TRBD2. Sequenced sample: PBMCs or T cells enriched from blood (not recorded which). The CDR3 protein is CSVEWRVTSGRMSYNEQFF. CDR3 nucleotides: TGCAGCGTTGAATGGAGGGTTACTAGCGGGAGGATGTCCTACAATGAGCAGTTCTTC.